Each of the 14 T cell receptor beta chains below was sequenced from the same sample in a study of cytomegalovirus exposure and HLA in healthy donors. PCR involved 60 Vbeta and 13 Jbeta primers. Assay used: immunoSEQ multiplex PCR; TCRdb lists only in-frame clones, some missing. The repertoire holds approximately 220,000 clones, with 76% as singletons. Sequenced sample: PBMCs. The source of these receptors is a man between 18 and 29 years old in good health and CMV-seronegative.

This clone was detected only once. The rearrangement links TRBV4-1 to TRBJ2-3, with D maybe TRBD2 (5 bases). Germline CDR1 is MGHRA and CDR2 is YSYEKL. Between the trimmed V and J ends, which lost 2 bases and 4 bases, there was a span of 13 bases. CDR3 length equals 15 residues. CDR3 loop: CASSQLEGGPDTQYF. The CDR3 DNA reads TGCGCCAGCAGCCAACTCGAAGGCGGGCCAGATACGCAGTATTTT.

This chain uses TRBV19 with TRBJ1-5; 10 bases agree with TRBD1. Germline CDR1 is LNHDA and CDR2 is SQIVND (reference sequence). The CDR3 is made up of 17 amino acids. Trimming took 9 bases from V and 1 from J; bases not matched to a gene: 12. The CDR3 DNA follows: TGTGCCAGCAGAGAGACAGGGGGCGCTAGGAGCAATCAGCCCCAGCATTTT. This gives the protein CASRETGGARSNQPQHF.

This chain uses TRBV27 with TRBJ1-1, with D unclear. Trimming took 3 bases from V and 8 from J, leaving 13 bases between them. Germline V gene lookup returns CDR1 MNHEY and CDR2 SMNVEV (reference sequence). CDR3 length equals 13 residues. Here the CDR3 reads CASSFLEGAEAFF. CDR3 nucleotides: TGTGCCAGCAGTTTCTTAGAGGGTGCCGAAGCTTTCTTT.

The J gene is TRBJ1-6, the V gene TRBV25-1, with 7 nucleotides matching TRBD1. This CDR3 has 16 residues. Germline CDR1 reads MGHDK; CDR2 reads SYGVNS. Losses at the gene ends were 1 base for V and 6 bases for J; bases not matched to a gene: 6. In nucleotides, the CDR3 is TGTGCCAGCAGTGAATCGAGGGGGCTGGGTAATTCACCCCTCCACTTT. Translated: CASSESRGLGNSPLHF.

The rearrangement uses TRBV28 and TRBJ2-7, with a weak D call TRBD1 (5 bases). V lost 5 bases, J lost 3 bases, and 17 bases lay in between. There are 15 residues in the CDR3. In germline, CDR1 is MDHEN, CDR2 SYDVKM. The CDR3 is CASSQATDYIYEQYF. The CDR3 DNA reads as TGTGCCAGCAGTCAGGCGACAGATTACATCTACGAGCAGTACTTC.

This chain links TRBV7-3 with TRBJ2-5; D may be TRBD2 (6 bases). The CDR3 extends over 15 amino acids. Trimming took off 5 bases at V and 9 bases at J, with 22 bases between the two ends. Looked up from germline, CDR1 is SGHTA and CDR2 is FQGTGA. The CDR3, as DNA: TGTGCCAGCAGCCTTTTGGGGGGATCCGGGAGAGCCCAGTACTTC. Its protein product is CASSLLGGSGRAQYF.

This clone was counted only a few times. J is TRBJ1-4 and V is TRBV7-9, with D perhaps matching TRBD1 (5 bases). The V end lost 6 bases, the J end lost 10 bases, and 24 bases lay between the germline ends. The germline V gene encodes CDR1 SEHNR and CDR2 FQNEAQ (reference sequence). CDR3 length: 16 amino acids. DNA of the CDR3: TGTGCCAGCAGTTATGCCGGGGACTACGGAATAGCAAAACTGTTTTTT. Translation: CASSYAGDYGIAKLFF.

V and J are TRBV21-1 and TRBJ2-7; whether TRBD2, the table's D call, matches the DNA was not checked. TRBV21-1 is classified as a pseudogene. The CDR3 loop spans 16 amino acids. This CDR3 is CASSNRPPRPTYEQYF. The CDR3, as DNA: TGTGCCAGCAGCAACCGGCCCCCGAGGCCTACCTACGAGCAGTACTTC.

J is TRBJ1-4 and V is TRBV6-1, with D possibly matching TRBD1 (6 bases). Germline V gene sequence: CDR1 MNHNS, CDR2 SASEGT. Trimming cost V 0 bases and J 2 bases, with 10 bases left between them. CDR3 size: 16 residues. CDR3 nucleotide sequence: TGTGCCAGCAGTGAAGCGGGCAGGGGCACTAATGAAAAACTGTTTTTT. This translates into CASSEAGRGTNEKLFF.

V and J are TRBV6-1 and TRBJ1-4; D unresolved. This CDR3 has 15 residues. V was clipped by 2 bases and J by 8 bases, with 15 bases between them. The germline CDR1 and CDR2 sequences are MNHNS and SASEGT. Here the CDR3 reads CASSESPQTGEKLFF. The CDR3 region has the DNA TGTGCCAGCAGTGAAAGTCCCCAAACGGGGGAAAAACTGTTTTTT.

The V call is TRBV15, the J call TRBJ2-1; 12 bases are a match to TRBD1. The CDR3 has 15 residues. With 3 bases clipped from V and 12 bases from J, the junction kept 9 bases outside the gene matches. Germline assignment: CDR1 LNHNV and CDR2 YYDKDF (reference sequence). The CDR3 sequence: CATSSPGQGAVGQFF. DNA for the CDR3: TGTGCCACCAGCAGCCCGGGACAGGGGGCGGTTGGGCAGTTCTTC.

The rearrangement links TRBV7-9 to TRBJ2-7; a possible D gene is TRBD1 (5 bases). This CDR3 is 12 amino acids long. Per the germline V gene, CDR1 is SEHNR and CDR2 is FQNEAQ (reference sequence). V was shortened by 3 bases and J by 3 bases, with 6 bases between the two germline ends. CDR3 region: CASSFQGYEQYF. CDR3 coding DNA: TGTGCCAGCAGCTTCCAGGGCTACGAGCAGTACTTC.

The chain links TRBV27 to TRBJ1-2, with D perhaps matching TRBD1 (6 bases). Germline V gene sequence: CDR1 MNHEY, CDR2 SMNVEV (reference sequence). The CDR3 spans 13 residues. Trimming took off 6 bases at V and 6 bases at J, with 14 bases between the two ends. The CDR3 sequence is CASRTHAGDGYTF. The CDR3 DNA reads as TGTGCCAGCAGAACTCACGCAGGGGATGGCTACACCTTC.

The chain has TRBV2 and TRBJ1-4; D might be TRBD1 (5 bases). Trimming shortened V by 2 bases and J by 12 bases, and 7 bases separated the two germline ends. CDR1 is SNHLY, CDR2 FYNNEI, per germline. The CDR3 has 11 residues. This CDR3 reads CASSETGQLFF. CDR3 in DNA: TGTGCCAGCAGTGAAACAGGCCAACTGTTTTTT.